This passage covers 26 T cell receptor beta chains from one sample sequenced in a study of control samples from healthy donors and cancer patients (TCRdb year 2020). To prepare the library, the immunoSEQ multiplex PCR assay was applied. TCRdb retrieved this table from immuneACCESS and kept in-frame rearrangements only. Not all clones are present; in checked studies, unresolved V genes account for under half, and no reason is known for the remainder. This sample is represented by tens of thousands of clones; roughly 90% of them were singletons. Roughly a fifth of the sample lies in the top ten. Sequences were obtained from PBMCs. The receptors were gathered from a woman aged 40 to 55 with head and neck cancer.

The chain couples TRBV6-5 to TRBJ2-1, with 8 bases aligning to TRBD1. V lost 6 bases and J lost 6; bases outside the gene matches: 10. This CDR3 comprises 15 residues. Germline values: CDR1 MNHEY, CDR2 SVGAGI. CDR3 coding DNA: TGTGCCAGCAGCGAGGGACAGGTAGGGTCCAATGAGCAGTTCTTC. Translated, it gives CASSEGQVGSNEQFF.

The genes are TRBV27 and TRBJ2-7; 10 nucleotides match TRBD1. V gave up 3 bases and J gave up 3 bases; unmatched junction bases: 5. CDR1 MNHEY and CDR2 SMNVEV come from the germline V gene (reference sequence). The CDR3 runs 15 residues. CDR3 sequence reads: CASSFRGQGIYEQYF. CDR3 nucleotide sequence: TGTGCCAGCAGTTTCAGGGGACAGGGGATCTACGAGCAGTACTTC.

This CDR3 reads CASSIDPRGNQPQHF. CDR3 DNA: TGTGCCAGTAGTATTGACCCAAGGGGCAATCAGCCCCAGCATTTT. The chain has TRBV19 and TRBJ1-5; no firm D call. V dropped 3 bases and J dropped 2 bases, with 11 bases sitting between them. The CDR3 spans 15 residues. CDR1 and CDR2 from the germline V gene are LNHDA and SQIVND (reference sequence).

The rearrangement uses TRBV28 and TRBJ1-2; D remains unclear. The CDR3 has 13 amino acids. Germline loops: CDR1 MDHEN, CDR2 SYDVKM. With 2 bases removed from V and 5 bases from J, the gap between germline ends came to 9 bases. CDR3 sequence (DNA): TGTGCCAGCAGTTTAACGGGATCTTATGGCTACACCTTC. Translated, it gives CASSLTGSYGYTF.

V usage is TRBV5-6 and J usage is TRBJ2-7; the D is unclear. Deletions cut 6 bases from V and 4 bases from J, with 14 bases between. This CDR3 comprises 13 residues. Germline V lookup: CDR1 SGHDT, CDR2 YYEEEE. As DNA, the CDR3 is TGTGCCAGCACCATGAGCCTGGGTTACGAGCAGTACTTC. As protein: CASTMSLGYEQYF.

The chain links TRBV10-1 to TRBJ1-1, with 8 bases matching TRBD1. The V and J ends lost 4 bases and 1 base, in that order; junction bases with no gene match: 11. The CDR3 has 17 residues. Germline CDR1 is WNHNN and CDR2 is SYGVQD (reference sequence). CDR3 bases: TGCGCCAGCAGTGGTGAGCCGGGACAGGCAAGGAACACTGAAGCTTTCTTT. Translation gives CASSGEPGQARNTEAFF.

The chain has TRBV6-4 and TRBJ2-1; possible D gene TRBD1, 6 bases. The V gene's germline CDR1 is MRHNA and CDR2 SNTAGT. Between the trimmed V and J ends, which lost 6 bases and 4 bases, there was a span of 16 bases. This CDR3 has 15 residues. CDR3 nucleotide sequence: TGTGCCAGCAGCGTAGAGGGGGTCCCGTACAATGAGCAGTTCTTC. This encodes CASSVEGVPYNEQFF.

The chain is built from TRBV5-1 and TRBJ1-3; D not certain. Germline loops: CDR1 SGHRS, CDR2 YFSETQ. The CDR3 is 16 amino acids. Trimming took 0 bases from V and 2 from J, leaving 12 bases between them. This chain's CDR3 is CASSLDGVSTGNTIYF. The DNA of the CDR3 is TGCGCCAGCAGCTTGGACGGGGTATCTACTGGAAACACCATATATTTT.

This chain joins TRBV11-3 and TRBJ1-1; 7 positions agree with TRBD1. The CDR3 covers 14 residues. V was clipped by 5 bases and J by 6 bases; unmatched bases: 9. The V gene's germline CDR1 is SGHNT and CDR2 YENEEA. CDR3 sequence (DNA): TGTGCCAGCAGCATAGGGGGCAAAGGCGCTGAAGCTTTCTTT. Translated, it gives CASSIGGKGAEAFF.

The chain's CDR3 is CASSLLQGVYEQYF. The CDR3 DNA reads TGTGCCAGCAGTTTACTACAGGGAGTATACGAGCAGTACTTC. The V call is TRBV27, the J call TRBJ2-7, with D tentatively TRBD1 (6 bases). Germline loops: CDR1 MNHEY, CDR2 SMNVEV (reference sequence). The CDR3 covers 14 residues. The V end lost 2 bases, the J end lost 4 bases, and 12 bases lay between the germline ends.

The CDR3 reads CATKNLGGNEQFF. The DNA for the CDR3 is TGTGCCACCAAAAACCTAGGAGGGAATGAGCAGTTCTTC. The chain links TRBV24-1 to TRBJ2-1; TRBD2 might be the D (6 bases). Germline assignment: CDR1 KGHDR and CDR2 SFDVKD. This CDR3 spans 13 amino acids. The V gene lost 8 bases and the J gene lost 7 bases, with 14 bases spanning the gap.

The J gene is TRBJ1-1, the V gene TRBV6-5; 7 nucleotides agree with TRBD1. In germline, CDR1 is MNHEY, CDR2 SVGAGI. The CDR3 length is 14 residues. J lost 8 bases, V lost 5 bases, and 11 bases had no gene match. The CDR3 DNA reads as TGTGCCAGCAGTACCCGAAGACAGGGAGCAGAAGCTTTCTTT. This encodes CASSTRRQGAEAFF.

The chain carries TRBV27 and TRBJ2-7; D is unresolved. Per the germline V gene, CDR1 is MNHEY and CDR2 is SMNVEV (reference sequence). The CDR3 length is 16 residues. V was pared by 3 bases and J by 0 bases, with 15 bases between. The CDR3 protein is CASSLAVGLFSYEQYF. CDR3 sequence (DNA): TGTGCCAGCAGTTTGGCGGTCGGCCTCTTCTCCTACGAGCAGTACTTC.

There are a few counts of this clone. This chain links TRBV5-1 with TRBJ2-5; no reliable D call. Trimming took off 0 bases at V and 2 bases at J, with 8 bases between the two ends. The V gene's germline CDR1 is SGHRS and CDR2 YFSETQ. The length of the CDR3 is 14 residues. This CDR3 is CASSLARIQETQYF. The CDR3 nucleotides are TGCGCCAGCAGCTTGGCGCGGATACAAGAGACCCAGTACTTC.

The V and J genes are TRBV5-4 and TRBJ2-2; maybe TRBD1 (5 bases). This CDR3 has 17 amino acids. CDR1 is SGHNT, CDR2 YYREEE, per germline (reference sequence). V gave up 4 bases and J gave up 1 base, with 17 bases separating them. The DNA of the CDR3 is TGTGCCAGCAGCCCACCCGGTGGGCAGGGGAACACCGGGGAGCTGTTTTTT. Translation gives CASSPPGGQGNTGELFF.

The genes are TRBV3-1 (or the pseudogene TRBV3-2) and TRBJ1-1, with D possibly matching TRBD1 (5 bases). Trimming removed 0 bases at V and 2 bases at J, with 10 bases between. CDR3 length: 15 amino acids. Per the germline V gene, CDR1 is LGHDT and CDR2 is YNNKEL (reference sequence). CDR3 sequence: CASSQDLGVNTEAFF. The CDR3, as DNA: TGTGCCAGCAGCCAAGATCTAGGGGTAAACACTGAAGCTTTCTTT.

The chain links TRBV6-5 to TRBJ1-5; no clear D gene. Germline loops: CDR1 MNHEY, CDR2 SVGAGI. V lost 6 bases, J lost 7 bases, and 16 bases lay in between. The CDR3 is 14 residues long. CDR3 region: CASSPLSPRQPQHF. The CDR3 nucleotides read TGTGCCAGCAGCCCGTTGTCTCCCCGGCAGCCCCAGCATTTT.

This clone was counted once. The V call is TRBV13, the J call TRBJ2-5; D is possibly TRBD2 (6 bases). From germline, CDR1 is PRHDT and CDR2 FYEKMQ (reference sequence). The ends were cut back, 4 bases at V and 5 bases at J, with 20 bases in the middle. The CDR3 contains 16 residues. As DNA, the CDR3 is TGTGCCAGCAGCTCCCGTCGGGGAGCGGGTATCGAGACCCAGTACTTC. Protein sequence: CASSSRRGAGIETQYF.

The V gene is TRBV4-2, the J gene TRBJ1-1; perhaps TRBD1 as D (5 bases). The V end was cut by 3 bases, the J end by 7 bases, with 6 bases between. The CDR3 length is 11 residues. CDR1 is LGHNA, CDR2 YNFKEQ, per germline. The CDR3 DNA reads as TGTGCCAGCAGCCAGACAGATGAAGCTTTCTTT. Amino acid sequence: CASSQTDEAFF.

This clone is a singleton in its sample. DNA for the CDR3: TGTGCCAGCAGCCGTAGCGGGGGGGTAGATACGCAGTATTTT. It encodes CASSRSGGVDTQYF. This chain joins TRBV7-9 and TRBJ2-3, with 11 positions matching TRBD2. Trimming took 5 bases from V and 5 from J; bases not matched to a gene: 3. Germline CDR1 and CDR2: SEHNR and FQNEAQ (reference sequence). The CDR3 is 14 residues long. The full variable domain, in which reference TRBV7-9 and TRBJ2-3 provide the parts outside the CDR3, is DTGVSQNPRHKITKRGQNVTFRCDPISEHNRLYWYRQTLGQGPEFLTYFQNEAQLEKSRLLSDRFSAERPKGSFSTLEIQRTEQGDSAMYLCASSRSGGVDTQYFGPGTRLTVL.

This chain links TRBV6-5 with TRBJ1-1; possibly TRBD1 for D (5 bases). CDR3 length: 15 amino acids. V was pared by 3 bases and J by 0 bases, with 11 bases between. CDR1 MNHEY and CDR2 SVGAGI come from the germline V gene. The CDR3 sequence: CASSYRGPMNTEAFF. In DNA, the CDR3 is TGTGCCAGCAGTTATAGGGGACCCATGAACACTGAAGCTTTCTTT.

The rearrangement joins TRBV5-5 to TRBJ1-5; 7 nucleotides align to TRBD1. Germline-derived CDR1 and CDR2 are SGHKS and YYEKEE (reference sequence). This CDR3 is built from 15 residues. With V trimmed by 3 bases and J by 3 bases, 6 bases remained unmatched. CDR3 coding DNA: TGTGCCAGCAGCTCACCCGACAGGGTCAATCAGCCCCAGCATTTT. Protein sequence: CASSSPDRVNQPQHF. Variable domain in full (rest from reference TRBV5-5 and TRBJ1-5): DAGVTQSPTHLIKTRGQQVTLRCSPISGHKSVSWYQQVLGQGPQFIFQYYEKEERGRGNFPDRFSARQFPNYSSELNVNALLLGDSALYLCASSSPDRVNQPQHFGDGTRLSIL.

The chain combines TRBV19 with TRBJ1-5; 7 bases match TRBD1. CDR1 is LNHDA and CDR2 is SQIVND in the germline V gene (reference sequence). The CDR3 spans 15 residues. V gave up 4 bases and J gave up 1 base; unmatched junction bases: 4. CDR3 amino acids: CASSRYRGSNQPQHF. The CDR3 bases are TGTGCCAGTAGTAGGTACAGGGGAAGCAATCAGCCCCAGCATTTT. Combining the CDR3 with reference TRBV19 and TRBJ1-5 gives the whole variable domain DGGITQSPKYLFRKEGQNVTLSCEQNLNHDAMYWYRQDPGQGLRLIYYSQIVNDFQKGDIAEGYSVSREKKESFPLTVTSAQKNPTAFYLCASSRYRGSNQPQHFGDGTRLSIL.

This chain connects TRBV7-9 to TRBJ1-4; 10 bases align to TRBD1. The ends lost 2 bases at V and 11 bases at J; junction bases unmatched: 5. The CDR3 runs 14 residues. Germline CDR1 reads SEHNR; CDR2 reads FQNEAQ (reference sequence). This CDR3 reads CASSLSGTGDKLFF. CDR3 nucleotides: TGTGCCAGCAGCTTAAGTGGGACAGGGGACAAACTGTTTTTT.

The chain carries TRBV10-3 and TRBJ2-7; TRBD1 aligns across 11 bases. Germline CDR1 reads ENHRY; CDR2 reads SYGVKD. Trimming at V came to 3 bases and at J to 4 bases, leaving 5 bases not matched to a gene. There are 15 residues in the CDR3. The chain's CDR3 is CAISDYGTGGYEQYF. The CDR3 coding sequence is TGTGCCATCAGTGATTATGGGACAGGGGGATACGAGCAGTACTTC.

The J gene is TRBJ2-7, the V gene TRBV9; possibly TRBD1 or TRBD2 for D (5 bases each). The CDR3 has 14 amino acids. The ends were cut back, 3 bases at V and 7 bases at J, with 17 bases in the middle. CDR1 and CDR2 from the germline V gene are SGDLS and YYNGEE. CDR3 nucleotide sequence: TGTGCCAGCAGCGGCACCGGGACCCCGAAGGAGCAGTACTTC. Its protein product is CASSGTGTPKEQYF.